A single sample gave rise to the 23 T cell receptor beta chains below, sequenced in a study of T cell repertoires in cytomegalovirus infection. TCRdb redid the calling of the reads with MiXCR, one entry per CDR3 protein. Of about 600,000 distinct CDR3 sequences listed, roughly 24% are singletons. Sequencing input: CD8+ T cells from PBMCs. The receptors originated from a human donor in good health (CMV status not recorded). Some clones in this sample may be carry-over from other donors' samples.

This sequence joins TRBV5-1 and TRBJ2-1; tentatively, D is TRBD1 (7 bases). The V gene's germline CDR1 is SGHRS and CDR2 YFSETQ. This CDR3 contains 15 residues. Trimming removed 4 bases from V and 4 bases from J, with 15 bases in between. The CDR3 sequence is CASSGLTGTYNEQFF. The DNA for the CDR3 is TGCGCCAGCAGCGGACTGACAGGGACTTACAATGAGCAGTTCTTC.

This clonotype was seen more than once but under ten times. The chain recombines TRBV11-2 with TRBJ2-4; tentative D call: TRBD2 (5 bases). The germline V gene encodes CDR1 SGHAT and CDR2 FQNNGV. V was trimmed by 4 bases and J by 1 base, leaving 14 bases between them. The CDR3 totals 16 residues. CDR3 nucleotides: TGTGCCAGCAGCTCGGGGTCCGGGAAGGCCAAAAACATTCAGTACTTC. It specifies CASSSGSGKAKNIQYF.

This clonotype occurred many times. This chain connects TRBV27 to TRBJ1-1, with D unclear. There are 15 residues in the CDR3. V lost 4 bases, J lost 1 base, and 13 bases lay in between. Germline V CDR1 and CDR2: MNHEY, SMNVEV (reference sequence). The CDR3 sequence is CASSSGSTKNTEAFF. The CDR3 region has the DNA TGTGCCAGCAGTTCGGGTTCCACTAAGAACACTGAAGCTTTCTTT.

This clonotype was counted a single time. A junction end diverges from the germline sequence, so it may reflect a read error. This chain joins TRBV9 and TRBJ2-1, with D unresolved. The CDR3 runs to 15 residues. Looked up from germline, CDR1 is SGDLS and CDR2 is YYNGEE. CDR3 sequence (DNA): TGTGCCGGCAGCGTAGAATGGGATACAGACAATGAGCAGTTCTTC. It is translated as CAGSVEWDTDNEQFF.

This clonotype occurred many times. The rearrangement joins TRBV2 to TRBJ1-1; D ambiguous. Trimming cost V 3 bases and J 3 bases, with 5 bases left between them. Germline assignment: CDR1 SNHLY and CDR2 FYNNEI. The CDR3 length is 12 residues. This CDR3 reads CASSDSDTEAFF. The DNA for the CDR3 is TGTGCCAGCAGTGATAGTGACACTGAAGCTTTCTTT.

The V and J genes are TRBV19 and TRBJ1-1; D not resolved. The V gene lost 6 bases and the J gene lost 0 bases, with 11 bases spanning the gap. The germline CDR1 and CDR2 sequences are LNHDA and SQIVND (reference sequence). The CDR3 spans 14 residues. The CDR3 DNA reads as TGTGCCAGTAGAGAGGACCGCATGAACACTGAAGCTTTCTTT. Protein product: CASREDRMNTEAFF.

Notes on this clonotype: This may come from a read error, since a much larger clone is one base off. The chain couples TRBV4-1 to TRBJ2-5, with D possibly TRBD2 on 6 matching bases. This CDR3 is built from 18 residues. V lost 0 bases to trimming and J lost 4 bases, with 21 bases between them. The germline CDR1 and CDR2 sequences are MGHRA and YSYEKL. The CDR3 DNA is TGCGCCAGCAGCCAAGAATGGGCTAACGGGGGAAGTGGAGAGACCCAGTACTTC. Translation gives CASSQEWANGGSGETQYF.

About this clonotype: One base away lies a much larger clone, so this may be a sequencing read error. The final CDR3 position lacks the conserved phenylalanine or tryptophan, pointing to a likely read error. V and J are TRBV7-2 and TRBJ2-3; 13 nucleotides align to TRBD2. This CDR3 region has 18 residues. Germline-derived CDR1 and CDR2 are SGHTA and FQGNSA. V dropped 1 base and J dropped 2; count of bases not matched to a gene: 6. CDR3: CASSLGGLAGFFTDTQYL. CDR3 DNA: TGTGCCAGCAGCTTAGGGGGACTAGCGGGGTTTTTCACAGATACGCAGTATTTA.

In the case of this clonotype: Sequence at one end of the junction differs from germline and may be a read error. The chain combines TRBV2 with TRBJ2-1; D is uncertain. CDR1 and CDR2 from the germline V gene are SNHLY and FYNNEI. This CDR3 spans 11 amino acids. Here the CDR3 DNA reads TGTGCCAACAGTGATGCTGATGAGCAGTTCTTC. It yields the protein CANSDADEQFF.

The chain links TRBV4-3 to TRBJ1-2; a possible D gene is TRBD1 (6 bases). The CDR3 totals 15 residues. V was trimmed by 1 base and J by 4 bases, leaving 13 bases between them. The V gene's germline CDR1 is LGHNA and CDR2 YSLEER. The CDR3 nucleotides are TGCGCCAGCAGCCAAGGTTCAGGGGCAGGCTATGGCTACACCTTC. It translates to CASSQGSGAGYGYTF.

This clonotype was seen many times. This chain uses TRBV7-9 with TRBJ2-7; 8 bases fit TRBD1. This CDR3 has 15 residues. The trim removed 5 bases at V and 0 bases at J, leaving 6 bases unmatched. From germline, CDR1 is SEHNR and CDR2 FQNEAQ (reference sequence). CDR3 protein: CASSHRDRSSYEQYF. In DNA, the CDR3 is TGTGCCAGCAGCCACCGGGACAGGTCCTCCTACGAGCAGTACTTC.

V usage is TRBV7-6 and J usage is TRBJ2-1; TRBD1 or TRBD2 may be the D gene (6 bases each). Trimming stripped 5 bases from V and 13 bases from J, with 15 bases between. Looked up from germline, CDR1 is SGHVS and CDR2 is FNYEAQ. This CDR3 is built from 12 residues. The CDR3 sequence: CASSLEGGTQFF. In DNA form, the CDR3 reads TGTGCCAGCAGCCTAGAGGGGGGAACCCAGTTCTTC. Using reference TRBV7-6 and TRBJ2-1 for the parts outside the CDR3, the full variable domain is GAGVSQSPRYKVTKRGQDVALRCDPISGHVSLYWYRQALGQGPEFLTYFNYEAQQDKSGLPNDRFSAERPEGSISTLTIQRTEQRDSAMYRCASSLEGGTQFFGPGTRLTVL.

The genes are TRBV2 and TRBJ2-7; 11 bases are a match to TRBD1. After removal of 6 bases from V and 3 bases from J, the junction contained 4 bases not matched to a gene. Germline lookup yields CDR1 SNHLY and CDR2 FYNNEI. The CDR3 has 14 residues. The CDR3 coding sequence is TGTGCCAGCAGCGGGACAGGGGGAAACTACGAGCAGTACTTC. Its translation is CASSGTGGNYEQYF.

The chain carries TRBV12-3 or TRBV12-4 and TRBJ1-2; D might be TRBD1 (6 bases). This CDR3 has 20 residues. Trimming left V 3 bases short and J 0 bases short, with 26 bases between. Here the CDR3 reads CASSFAVAGAQPLANYGYTF. The CDR3 bases are TGTGCCAGCAGTTTTGCAGTCGCGGGGGCCCAACCCCTAGCTAACTATGGCTACACCTTC.

The chain recombines TRBV29-1 with TRBJ1-3; 7 bases agree with TRBD1. Looked up from germline, CDR1 is SQVTM and CDR2 is ANQGSEA. V was clipped by 0 bases and J by 4 bases; unmatched bases: 6. The CDR3 totals 15 residues. CDR3 in DNA: TGCAGCGTTGAAGACGCAGGGGGGGACGGAAACACCATATATTTT. Translation gives CSVEDAGGDGNTIYF. Using reference TRBV29-1 and TRBJ1-3 for the parts outside the CDR3, the full variable domain is SAVISQKPSRDICQRGTSLTIQCQVDSQVTMMFWYRQQPGQSLTLIATANQGSEATYESGFVIDKFPISRPNLTFSTLTVSNMSPEDSSIYLCSVEDAGGDGNTIYFGEGSWLTVV.

This clonotype was seen ten or more times. The rearrangement joins TRBV12-3 or TRBV12-4 to TRBJ2-3, with D unclear. The CDR3 is made up of 14 amino acids. Trimming cost V 6 bases and J 0 bases, with 10 bases left between them. CDR3 protein: CASSRTFSTDTQYF. CDR3 DNA: TGTGCCAGCAGCAGGACGTTTAGCACAGATACGCAGTATTTT.

This clonotype was seen a few times. The V gene is TRBV20-1, the J gene TRBJ2-1; 10 bases fit TRBD1. The CDR3 has 15 amino acids. Germline V gives CDR1 DFQATT, CDR2 SNEGSKA (reference sequence). Trimming took 0 bases from V and 6 from J; bases not matched to a gene: 5. CDR3 region: CSAREGQGEGNEQFF. The CDR3, as DNA: TGCAGTGCTAGAGAAGGACAGGGGGAAGGCAATGAGCAGTTCTTC.

This chain links TRBV20-1 with TRBJ2-5; maybe TRBD2 (6 bases). V lost 1 base to trimming and J lost 5 bases, with 11 bases between them. Germline CDR1 and CDR2: DFQATT and SNEGSKA (reference sequence). This CDR3 is 13 amino acids long. CDR3 sequence reads: CSARASGWETQYF. CDR3 DNA: TGCAGTGCTAGAGCAAGCGGGTGGGAGACCCAGTACTTC.

This clonotype has only a few counts. In nucleotides, the CDR3 is TGTGCCAGCAGCCCGGGACAGGATAAAAACATTCAGTACTTC. Translated: CASSPGQDKNIQYF. The chain has TRBV5-6 and TRBJ2-4, with 8 bases aligning to TRBD1. V shed 4 bases and J 4 bases; nucleotides not matched to a gene: 4. The CDR3 has 14 amino acids. Germline-derived CDR1 and CDR2 are SGHDT and YYEEEE. The complete variable domain, with remaining parts taken from reference TRBV5-6 and TRBJ2-4, reads DAGVTQSPTHLIKTRGQQVTLRCSPKSGHDTVSWYQQALGQGPQFIFQYYEEEERQRGNFPDRFSGHQFPNYSSELNVNALLLGDSALYLCASSPGQDKNIQYFGAGTRLSVL.

This clonotype was observed a few times. The V and J genes are TRBV6-5 and TRBJ2-1; 10 positions agree with TRBD1. The CDR3 runs to 16 residues. Germline loops: CDR1 MNHEY, CDR2 SVGAGI. J gave up 5 bases and V 4 bases, and 8 bases lay outside the gene matches. The chain's CDR3 is CASSSTAGTGDNEQFF. Written as DNA, the CDR3 is TGTGCCAGCAGTTCAACAGCCGGGACAGGGGACAATGAGCAGTTCTTC.

There are a few counts of this clonotype. V and J are TRBV28 and TRBJ2-3; no firm D call. CDR1 and CDR2 (germline): MDHEN, SYDVKM. The V end lost 5 bases, the J end lost 0 bases, and 12 bases lay between the germline ends. The CDR3 extends over 15 amino acids. The DNA of the CDR3 is TGTGCCAGCAGTCCAGATAACGGGAGCACAGATACGCAGTATTTT. It encodes CASSPDNGSTDTQYF. Full variable domain (rest looked up from reference TRBV28 and TRBJ2-3): DVKVTQSSRYLVKRTGEKVFLECVQDMDHENMFWYRQDPGLGLRLIYFSYDVKMKEKGDIPEGYSVSREKKERFSLILESASTNQTSMYLCASSPDNGSTDTQYFGPGTRLTVL.

The table lists this clonotype with many counts. For the CDR3, the DNA is TGTGCCAGCGGACTGACTCGACAGTTTGACTACGAGCAGTACTTC. Amino acids: CASGLTRQFDYEQYF. The chain recombines TRBV7-4 with TRBJ2-7, with D perhaps assigned TRBD1 or TRBD2 (5 bases each). Germline values: CDR1 SGHVT, CDR2 SQSDAQ. The V gene lost 8 bases and the J gene lost 3 bases, with 20 bases spanning the gap. This CDR3 is built from 15 residues.

Turning to this clonotype: A single base separates this from a much larger clone, so it may be a read error. The chain links TRBV7-4 to TRBJ1-5, with D possibly TRBD1 on 5 matching bases. Germline V gene sequence: CDR1 SGHVT, CDR2 SQSDAQ. V lost 6 bases, J lost 3 bases, and 12 bases lay in between. The CDR3 runs to 14 residues. The CDR3 sequence is CASRRDDNNQPQHF. In nucleotides, the CDR3 is TGTGCCAGCAGGAGGGACGATAACAATCAGCCCCAGCATTTT.